The clone carrying this T cell receptor (beta chain) was recorded many times. The antigen remains unidentified. Unique molecular identifiers tagged the TCRbeta library. One entry per CDR3 protein results from TCRdb running MiXCR on the PCR reads. Of around 440,000 distinct CDR3 sequences listed, 8% to 11% are singletons. This sample is drawn from a study of T-cell reconstitution after alpha-beta-depleted transplantation in children. Overall study findings and caveats: The high TCRbeta diversity at day 60 in some patients came from surviving recipient T cells and thymic progenitors. Expanded graft clones numbering several hundred reportedly gave rise to alpha-beta T cells about two months after transplant. Fresh T-cell production supplied most of the T-cell counts and diversity seen one year after transplant.

The TCR originated in a child aged 2-15 years with inherited bone marrow failure, due to receive a stem cell transplant. Specimen: PBMCs, collected before TCRalphabeta/CD19-depleted stem cell transplant.

CDR3 loop: CGASGSSWDTQYF. DNA for the CDR3: TGCGGGGCTAGCGGGTCCTCTTGGGATACGCAGTATTTT. The chain links TRBV20-1 to TRBJ2-3; 8 bases map to TRBD2. This CDR3 contains 13 residues. From germline, CDR1 is DFQATT and CDR2 SNEGSKA (reference sequence).